One and the same sample provided the 26 T cell receptor beta chains below, sequenced in a study of T cells in Graves' hyperthyroidism and ophthalmopathy. Authors of the study amplified TCR beta CDR3 regions from RNA transcripts. With the HTBI primer set, the TCR CDR3 went through a first round of RT-PCR. Using its own MiXCR run on the multiplex PCR reads, TCRdb lists one record per CDR3 protein. Of approximately 640,000 distinct CDR3 sequences listed, roughly 17% are singletons. Material for sequencing was blood. The receptors were gathered from a man aged 45-65 years with Graves' hyperthyroidism.

With regard to this clonotype: The junction departs from germline at one end; a sequencing error may be responsible. The chain is built from TRBV6-5 and TRBJ2-7, with TRBD1 matching over 9 bases. The germline gives CDR1 MNHEY, CDR2 SVGAGI. The CDR3 contains 14 residues. The CDR3 spells CAGSWDREDSEQYF. The CDR3 DNA sequence: TGTGCCGGCAGTTGGGACAGGGAAGACTCCGAGCAGTACTTC.

The sample holds a few counts of this clonotype. The J gene is TRBJ2-7, the V gene TRBV28; tentatively, D is TRBD1 (7 bases). V dropped 6 bases and J dropped 2 bases, with 17 bases sitting between them. Germline lookup yields CDR1 MDHEN and CDR2 SYDVKM. The CDR3 runs to 15 residues. The CDR3 reads CASRVGGTATYEQYF. The CDR3 bases are TGTGCCAGCAGGGTGGGCGGGACAGCGACCTACGAGCAGTACTTC. The complete variable domain, with remaining parts taken from reference TRBV28 and TRBJ2-7, reads DVKVTQSSRYLVKRTGEKVFLECVQDMDHENMFWYRQDPGLGLRLIYFSYDVKMKEKGDIPEGYSVSREKKERFSLILESASTNQTSMYLCASRVGGTATYEQYFGPGTRLTVT.

This clonotype has a handful of counts. This chain uses TRBV19 with TRBJ2-1; 7 bases line up with TRBD2. Germline-derived CDR1 and CDR2 are LNHDA and SQIVND (reference sequence). V lost 5 bases and J lost 7; bases outside the gene matches: 14. The CDR3 sequence is 16 residues long. CDR3 region: CASSSRRAGRGNEQFF. CDR3 in DNA: TGTGCCAGTAGTTCAAGGCGGGCAGGGAGGGGTAATGAGCAGTTCTTC.

This clonotype was seen only a few times. The rearrangement joins TRBV7-8 to TRBJ2-3; 11 bases are shared with TRBD2. This CDR3 contains 17 residues. Per the germline V gene, CDR1 is SGHVS and CDR2 is FQNEAQ. V shed 5 bases, J shed 3 bases, and the junction held 10 bases outside the gene matches. CDR3 in amino acids: CASSKLAGGPLTDTQYF. Written as DNA, the CDR3 is TGTGCCAGCAGCAAGTTAGCGGGAGGGCCCCTTACAGATACGCAGTATTTT.

This clonotype showed up many times. V and J are TRBV10-3 and TRBJ2-1; 10 bases fit TRBD2. The CDR3 contains 15 residues. The V gene's germline CDR1 is ENHRY and CDR2 SYGVKD. V shed 8 bases and J 7 bases; nucleotides not matched to a gene: 11. The CDR3 DNA follows: TGTGCCATCCGAAGAAAGCGGGAGGGCCGGAATGAGCAGTTCTTC. Its translation: CAIRRKREGRNEQFF.

A few counts support this clonotype. The chain carries TRBV7-3 and TRBJ2-3, with D maybe TRBD2 (6 bases). Germline V gene lookup returns CDR1 SGHTA and CDR2 FQGTGA. This CDR3 contains 15 residues. The V gene lost 5 bases and the J gene lost 2 bases, with 14 bases spanning the gap. CDR3 nucleotide sequence: TGTGCCAGCAGCATCCTGGGGGGAGACACAGATACGCAGTATTTT. Its protein is CASSILGGDTDTQYF.

The chain carries TRBV24-1 and TRBJ2-2, with D perhaps matching TRBD2 (6 bases). The CDR3 covers 14 residues. Per the germline V gene, CDR1 is KGHDR and CDR2 is SFDVKD. Trimming took off 6 bases at V and 3 bases at J, with 10 bases between the two ends. The CDR3 sequence is CATSPAGYTGELFF. The CDR3 nucleotides read TGTGCCACCAGTCCAGCGGGCTACACCGGGGAGCTGTTTTTT.

This clonotype appeared many times. The germline gene is not matched at one end of the junction; a read error may be the cause. CDR3 sequence reads: CASTLQGYQPQHF. CDR3 sequence (DNA): TGTGCCAGCACCTTACAGGGCTATCAGCCCCAGCATTTT. The chain recombines TRBV11-3 with TRBJ1-5, with D maybe TRBD1 (6 bases). Germline-derived CDR1 and CDR2 are SGHNT and YENEEA. The CDR3 contains 13 residues.

The chain has TRBV24-1 and TRBJ1-5; D is perhaps TRBD1 (6 bases). V lost 7 bases and J 1 base, leaving 13 bases between the germline ends. This CDR3 is 15 amino acids long. The germline V gene encodes CDR1 KGHDR and CDR2 SFDVKD. The CDR3 DNA is TGTGCCACCAGCCGCGGGGGGCTAAGCAATCAGCCCCAGCATTTT. Its translation is CATSRGGLSNQPQHF.

In this sample, this clonotype turned up a few times. The rearrangement uses TRBV19 and TRBJ2-7; D is ambiguous. V was trimmed by 3 bases and J by 1 base, leaving 7 bases between them. This CDR3 has 13 residues. The germline CDR1 and CDR2 sequences are LNHDA and SQIVND (reference sequence). The CDR3 loop reads CASSMDLSYEQYF. The CDR3 coding sequence is TGTGCCAGTAGTATGGACCTATCCTACGAGCAGTACTTC.

In its sample, this clonotype was seen a few times. The V call is TRBV7-9, the J call TRBJ1-2, with D perhaps TRBD1 (5 bases). Germline V gene sequence: CDR1 SEHNR, CDR2 FQNEAQ (reference sequence). Between the trimmed V and J ends, which lost 4 bases and 0 bases, there was a span of 12 bases. The CDR3 covers 15 residues. Here the CDR3 DNA reads TGTGCCAGCAGCTACCAAAGCAGGGCTAACTATGGCTACACCTTC. It is translated as CASSYQSRANYGYTF.

Details on this clonotype: A much more abundant neighbour one base away suggests this may be a read error. The rearrangement joins TRBV9 to TRBJ1-1; D is unresolved. V was trimmed by 2 bases and J by 2 bases, leaving 10 bases between them. The V gene's germline CDR1 is SGDLS and CDR2 YYNGEE. This CDR3 contains 14 residues. CDR3 sequence (DNA): TGTGCCAGCAGCGTTAGGTCTCGAAACACTGAAGCTTTCTTT. It yields the protein CASSVRSRNTEAFF.

A few counts support this clonotype. The genes are TRBV5-4 and TRBJ2-1; D could derive from TRBD1 or TRBD2 (5 bases each). Per the germline V gene, CDR1 is SGHNT and CDR2 is YYREEE (reference sequence). V lost 4 bases to trimming and J lost 2 bases, with 19 bases between them. The CDR3 consists of 17 residues. The CDR3 coding sequence is TGTGCCAGCAGCGTGGAGGACGGGGACCATACCTACAATGAGCAGTTCTTC. Its translation: CASSVEDGDHTYNEQFF. The whole variable domain, filled in from reference TRBV5-4 and TRBJ2-1, reads ETGVTQSPTHLIKTRGQQVTLRCSSQSGHNTVSWYQQALGQGPQFIFQYYREEENGRGNFPPRFSGLQFPNYSSELNVNALELDDSALYLCASSVEDGDHTYNEQFFGPGTRLTVL.

This chain joins TRBV7-2 and TRBJ2-7, with 10 bases lining up with TRBD2. Looked up from germline, CDR1 is SGHTA and CDR2 is FQGNSA. The CDR3 loop spans 15 amino acids. V was pared by 5 bases and J by 4 bases, with 8 bases of the junction left unmatched. The CDR3 DNA sequence: TGTGCCAGCAGCAGTGCACTAGCGGGATTGTACGAGCAGTACTTC. It encodes CASSSALAGLYEQYF.

This clonotype was detected only a few times. V gene TRBV5-1 combines with J gene TRBJ2-1; TRBD1 agrees at 7 bases. The V and J ends lost 0 bases and 12 bases, in that order; junction bases with no gene match: 12. There are 15 residues in the CDR3. The germline gives CDR1 SGHRS, CDR2 YFSETQ. The CDR3 spells CASSLAPDRASGQFF. The CDR3 DNA follows: TGCGCCAGCAGCTTGGCCCCCGACAGGGCTAGTGGGCAGTTCTTC.

This clonotype was counted ten times or more. The J gene is TRBJ1-5, the V gene TRBV6-1; D remains unclear. CDR1 is MNHNS, CDR2 SASEGT, per germline. V was pared by 7 bases and J by 1 base, with 20 bases between. This CDR3 comprises 17 residues. The chain's CDR3 is CASIRPAPWLSNQPQHF. The DNA of the CDR3 is TGTGCCAGCATCAGACCGGCCCCGTGGTTGAGCAATCAGCCCCAGCATTTT.

A single count supports this clonotype. This may be a read error, as it is one base from a much larger clone. V usage is TRBV6-2 or TRBV6-3 and J usage is TRBJ2-1, with unresolved D. Trimming cost V 6 bases and J 6 bases, with 18 bases left between them. The CDR3 runs to 15 residues. The germline CDR1 and CDR2 sequences are MNHEY and SVGEGT. The CDR3 coding sequence is TGTGCCAGCAGGAGAGCCGGAATAACCTGCAATGAGCAGTTCTTC. Translating gives CASRRAGITCNEQFF.

The chain is built from TRBV19 and TRBJ1-1; D gene ambiguous. Germline V CDR1 and CDR2: LNHDA, SQIVND (reference sequence). V lost 3 bases and J 0 bases, leaving 11 bases between the germline ends. CDR3 length: 15 amino acids. As DNA, the CDR3 is TGTGCCAGTAGTATGGTATCCGCCATGAACACTGAAGCTTTCTTT. Its translation is CASSMVSAMNTEAFF.

The CDR3 DNA sequence: TGTGCCTGGAGTTTACGACAGGGTTACGAGCAGTTCTTC. Translated, it gives CAWSLRQGYEQFF. The rearrangement joins TRBV30 to TRBJ2-1; 7 bases line up with TRBD1. Germline lookup yields CDR1 GTSNPN and CDR2 SVGIG (reference sequence). Unmatched junction bases numbered 8, after V lost 2 bases and J lost 10 bases. The CDR3 spans 13 residues. The whole variable domain, filled in from reference TRBV30 and TRBJ2-1, reads SQTIHQWPATLVQPVGSPLSLECTVEGTSNPNLYWYRQAAGRGLQLLFYSVGIGQISSEVPQNLSASRPQDRQFILSSKKLLLSDSGFYLCAWSLRQGYEQFFGPGTRLTVL.

V and J are TRBV6-2 or TRBV6-3 and TRBJ1-1; D gene unclear. The CDR3 totals 14 residues. The germline V and J ends were trimmed by 8 bases and 6 bases, with 19 bases remaining between them. Germline loops: CDR1 MNHEY, CDR2 SVGEGT. CDR3 in DNA: TGTGCCAGCTACAAGACGGACGATCCTGCTGAAGCTTTCTTT. It specifies CASYKTDDPAEAFF.

This clonotype was counted many times. The rearrangement uses TRBV6-2 or TRBV6-3 and TRBJ2-5; D unresolved. Deletions cut 2 bases from V and 2 bases from J, with 3 bases between. Germline V gives CDR1 MNHEY, CDR2 SVGEGT. There are 12 residues in the CDR3. The CDR3 is CASSYQQETQYF. The CDR3 DNA sequence: TGTGCCAGCAGTTACCAGCAAGAGACCCAGTACTTC.

This clonotype was counted many times. V is TRBV11-3 and J is TRBJ2-3, with TRBD2 matching over 13 bases. Unmatched junction bases numbered 5, after V lost 5 bases and J lost 0 bases. Germline assignment: CDR1 SGHNT and CDR2 YENEEA. This CDR3 is built from 17 residues. The CDR3 DNA is TGTGCCAGCAGCCCCGGACTAGCGGGAGTTAGCACAGATACGCAGTATTTT. Protein: CASSPGLAGVSTDTQYF.

The rearrangement joins TRBV6-1 to TRBJ2-1; 11 nucleotides line up with TRBD2. The CDR3 has 15 amino acids. Unmatched junction bases numbered 10, after V lost 6 bases and J lost 9 bases. Germline V gene lookup returns CDR1 MNHNS and CDR2 SASEGT. The DNA for the CDR3 is TGTGCCAGCAGACCCTCTAGCGGGGGGCTGGGTGAGCAGTTCTTC. Protein sequence: CASRPSSGGLGEQFF.

This clonotype appeared many times. This chain joins TRBV28 and TRBJ2-1, with TRBD1 matching 9 bases. The CDR3 consists of 14 residues. Germline loops: CDR1 MDHEN, CDR2 SYDVKM. The J segment lost 5 bases and the V segment lost 6 bases, leaving 5 bases of the junction unmatched. The CDR3 region is CASRRDREHNEQFF. The CDR3 region has the DNA TGTGCCAGCAGGAGGGACAGGGAGCACAATGAGCAGTTCTTC.

This clonotype was seen many times. V gene TRBV2 combines with J gene TRBJ2-2; D could derive from TRBD1 or TRBD2 (6 bases each). Germline CDR1 SNHLY, CDR2 FYNNEI. The CDR3 is 16 residues long. Trimming removed 8 bases from V and 4 bases from J, with 20 bases in between. DNA of the CDR3: TGTGCCAGCTCCGGGGGCCCCAGCAAAACCACCGGGGAGCTGTTTTTT. This encodes CASSGGPSKTTGELFF.

The chain has TRBV6-1 and TRBJ2-7; 9 nucleotides align to TRBD1. This CDR3 contains 16 residues. Germline V CDR1 and CDR2: MNHNS, SASEGT. V was clipped by 4 bases and J by 1 base; unmatched bases: 8. The CDR3 sequence is CASSGNSGTGSYEQYF. CDR3 in DNA: TGTGCCAGCAGTGGGAACTCCGGGACAGGGTCCTACGAGCAGTACTTC.